A single sample is the source of the 10 T cell receptor beta chains below, sequenced in a study of long-term antiretroviral therapy in people with HIV. Running of the v3.0 immunoSEQ assay took place at survey level. TCRdb's table, derived via immunoSEQ multiplex PCR, lists solely in-frame clones and lacks some. The table records 35,000 to 45,000 clones, around 94% of them present only once. The sequences come from unsorted PBMCs, collected 4.1 years after starting antiretroviral therapy. These receptors were collected from a woman aged 50 to 65 with HIV.

The chain links TRBV13 to TRBJ2-6; D may match TRBD1 or TRBD2 (5 bases each). Germline V gene lookup returns CDR1 PRHDT and CDR2 FYEKMQ (reference sequence). V gave up 7 bases and J gave up 2 bases, with 18 bases separating them. The CDR3 runs 17 residues. CDR3 nucleotide sequence: TGTGCCAGCATCCGAGAGGGCCAGGGAACTGGGGCCAACGTCCTGACTTTC. Amino acids: CASIREGQGTGANVLTF.

The chain recombines TRBV5-1 with TRBJ2-1, with 9 bases aligning to TRBD1. The CDR3 length is 16 residues. The V segment lost 0 bases and the J segment 8 bases; nucleotides outside the gene matches: 9. The germline V gene encodes CDR1 SGHRS and CDR2 YFSETQ. CDR3 in DNA: TGCGCCAGCAGCTTGGAAAGCGGGACAGGGTTCGATGAGCAGTTCTTC. It encodes CASSLESGTGFDEQFF. Looking up the rest from reference TRBV5-1 and TRBJ2-1 gives the full variable domain: KAGVTQTPRYLIKTRGQQVTLSCSPISGHRSVSWYQQTPGQGLQFLFEYFSETQRNKGNFPGRFSGRQFSNSRSEMNVSTLELGDSALYLCASSLESGTGFDEQFFGPGTRLTVL.

This chain joins TRBV7-2 and TRBJ1-5; D is unclear. The germline V gene has CDR1 SGHTA and CDR2 FQGNSA. The CDR3 is 13 amino acids. V was cut by 5 bases and J by 4 bases, with 9 bases left in between. CDR3 DNA: TGTGCCAGCAGCCCCGGCGGTAATCAGCCCCAGCATTTT. It specifies CASSPGGNQPQHF.

The rearrangement uses TRBV7-2 and TRBJ2-7; 7 bases are shared with TRBD2. Trimming cost V 1 base and J 0 bases; bases outside gene matches: 12. CDR3 size: 18 residues. Germline V gene lookup returns CDR1 SGHTA and CDR2 FQGNSA. The CDR3 DNA reads as TGTGCCAGCAGCTTAGGGTTGGCCCGGGGGGACCGCTCCTACGAGCAGTACTTC. Translation: CASSLGLARGDRSYEQYF.

A single count supports this clone. V is TRBV25-1 and J is TRBJ2-1, with D possibly being TRBD1 (6 bases). Germline CDR1 and CDR2: MGHDK and SYGVNS. Trimming stripped 6 bases from V and 2 bases from J, with 17 bases between. This CDR3 region has 16 residues. This CDR3 reads CASSVPGTSPYNEQFF. CDR3 nucleotide sequence: TGTGCCAGCAGCGTTCCGGGGACAAGTCCCTACAATGAGCAGTTCTTC.

The chain is built from TRBV30 and TRBJ2-7, with TRBD2 matching over 7 bases. V trimming: 4 bases; J trimming: 2 bases; junction bases outside the gene matches: 5. CDR1 GTSNPN and CDR2 SVGIG come from the germline V gene (reference sequence). The CDR3 sequence is 13 residues long. CDR3 nucleotide sequence: TGTGCCTGGATTGCTAGCGGAGCCTACGAGCAGTACTTC. Its translation is CAWIASGAYEQYF. Combining the CDR3 with reference TRBV30 and TRBJ2-7 gives the whole variable domain SQTIHQWPATLVQPVGSPLSLECTVEGTSNPNLYWYRQAAGRGLQLLFYSVGIGQISSEVPQNLSASRPQDRQFILSSKKLLLSDSGFYLCAWIASGAYEQYFGPGTRLTVT.

With regard to this clone: The conserved final phenylalanine or tryptophan is absent from the CDR3, which likely points to a read error. No DNA is shown, since the ends of the CDR3 on it are uncertain; the CDR3 is the one TCRdb lists. J is TRBJ1-1 and V is TRBV20-1; TRBD1, as called in the table, went unchecked against the DNA. The CDR3 spans 10 amino acids, including both terminal residues. Germline CDR1 and CDR2: DFQATT and SNEGSKA (reference sequence). This CDR3 reads CSAEGGPAFG.

The chain recombines TRBV15 with TRBJ1-2; the D gene is possibly TRBD1 (5 bases). Between the trimmed V and J ends, which lost 1 base and 0 bases, there was a span of 9 bases. Germline CDR1 reads LNHNV; CDR2 reads YYDKDF (reference sequence). The CDR3 covers 15 residues. CDR3 sequence: CATSRGQGSNYGYTF. The CDR3 DNA follows: TGTGCCACCAGCAGAGGCCAGGGCTCTAACTATGGCTACACCTTC.

The rearrangement links TRBV5-5 to TRBJ1-5; possibly TRBD1 for D (5 bases). The V and J ends lost 1 base and 7 bases respectively, with 21 bases between them. Germline V CDR1 and CDR2: SGHKS, YYEKEE (reference sequence). This CDR3 is built from 17 residues. CDR3 loop: CASSLTLIGGAGQPQHF. DNA of the CDR3: TGTGCCAGCAGCTTGACCCTAATTGGAGGGGCTGGACAGCCCCAGCATTTT.

The chain employs TRBV7-3 and TRBJ2-7; no clear D gene. V was trimmed by 8 bases and J by 3 bases, leaving 11 bases between them. Germline V gene data show CDR1 as SGHTA and CDR2 as FQGTGA. This CDR3 spans 12 amino acids. The CDR3 DNA follows: TGTGCCAGCTCCGGTGGTTTCTACGAGCAGTACTTC. It is translated as CASSGGFYEQYF. Based on the CDR3 plus reference TRBV7-3 and TRBJ2-7, the full variable domain is GAGVSQTPSNKVTEKGKYVELRCDPISGHTALYWYRQSLGQGPEFLIYFQGTGAADDSGLPNDRFFAVRPEGSVSTLKIQRTERGDSAVYLCASSGGFYEQYFGPGTRLTVT.